These T cell receptor beta chains were read from a single sample in a study of blood T cell repertoires in COVID-19. The protocol was immunoSEQ multiplex PCR, while the TCRdb copy is restricted to in-frame clones and leaves out a portion. The table has about 320,000 clones, 90% seen once; the top ten hold about 4%. What was sequenced was PBMCs or T cells enriched from blood (not recorded which). The receptors here all came from a woman under 40 who had been exposed to COVID-19. CDR3s include the opening cysteine and the closing phenylalanine or tryptophan. D genes are given only for firm matches. Not all rows give a size; the values are once, few, many and, for expanded clones, a class.

CDR3nt: TGTGCCAGCAGCTCCTCCGGGACAGTATCGTCCTACGAGCAGTACTTC
CDR3aa: CASSSSGTVSSYEQYF
abundance: NA
v_gene: TRBV5-5
j_gene: TRBJ2-7
d_gene: TRBD1

CDR3nt: TGCGCCAGCAGCTTGGGGGACAGACATAATGAAAAACTGTTTTTT
CDR3aa: CASSLGDRHNEKLFF
abundance: NA
v_gene: TRBV5-1
j_gene: TRBJ1-4
d_gene: TRBD1

CDR3nt: TGTGCCAGCAGTGACACAGGGGCAAGATATGTATCCGGTGGCTACACCTTC
CDR3aa: CASSDTGARYVSGGYTF
abundance: NA
v_gene: TRBV25-1
j_gene: TRBJ1-2
d_gene: TRBD1

CDR3nt: TGCGCCAGCAGCTTGCGAGTAAGTGTTGGGCCAACAGGGTTGGGTCAGCCCCAGCATTTT
CDR3aa: CASSLRVSVGPTGLGQPQHF
abundance: NA
v_gene: TRBV5-1
j_gene: TRBJ1-5
d_gene: NA

CDR3nt: TGTGCCAGCAGCTTAGCCTGGAGGAGAGGCTACACCTTC
CDR3aa: CASSLAWRRGYTF
abundance: NA
v_gene: TRBV7-9
j_gene: TRBJ1-2
d_gene: NA

CDR3nt: TGTGCCAGCTCACTTCAGGGGTACGAGCAGTACTTC
CDR3aa: CASSLQGYEQYF
abundance: few
v_gene: TRBV18
j_gene: TRBJ2-7
d_gene: NA

CDR3nt: TGCGCCAGCAGTCAAGGGGGCGATGTTTATAGCAATCAGCCCCAGCATTTT
CDR3aa: CASSQGGDVYSNQPQHF
abundance: NA
v_gene: TRBV4-1
j_gene: TRBJ1-5
d_gene: TRBD1

CDR3nt: TGTGCCAGCAGCCGGGACAATAATTCACCCCTCCACTTT
CDR3aa: CASSRDNNSPLHF
abundance: NA
v_gene: TRBV7-8
j_gene: TRBJ1-6
d_gene: NA

CDR3nt: TGTGCCAGCAATGTTTTGACAGGGCCAGGAAACACCATATATTTT
CDR3aa: CASNVLTGPGNTIYF
abundance: NA
v_gene: TRBV6-5
j_gene: TRBJ1-3
d_gene: TRBD1

CDR3nt: TGTGCCAGCAGCTCGCAGGTAGACGAGCAGTACTTC
CDR3aa: CASSSQVDEQYF
abundance: NA
v_gene: TRBV11-2
j_gene: TRBJ2-7
d_gene: NA

CDR3nt: TGTGCCAGCAGCTCCAGGGACAGGTTGAACACTGAAGCTTTCTTT
CDR3aa: CASSSRDRLNTEAFF
abundance: NA
v_gene: TRBV11-2
j_gene: TRBJ1-1
d_gene: TRBD1

CDR3nt: TGCAGTGCTAGGACTGATACGCAGTATTTT
CDR3aa: CSARTDTQYF
abundance: NA
v_gene: TRBV20-1
j_gene: TRBJ2-3
d_gene: NA

CDR3nt: TGCGCCAGCAGGCAGAGGGTTCGGAACACTGAAGCTTTCTTT
CDR3aa: CASRQRVRNTEAFF
abundance: NA
v_gene: TRBV5-1
j_gene: TRBJ1-1
d_gene: NA

CDR3nt: TGTGCCAGCAGCTTACCGTCTACGGACAGGGAGTATGGCTACACCTTC
CDR3aa: CASSLPSTDREYGYTF
abundance: once
v_gene: TRBV7-9
j_gene: TRBJ1-2
d_gene: TRBD1

CDR3nt: TGTGCCAGTAGTACATTCCCCGGACAGGGCTATGGCTACACCTTC
CDR3aa: CASSTFPGQGYGYTF
abundance: NA
v_gene: TRBV19
j_gene: TRBJ1-2
d_gene: TRBD1

CDR3nt: TGTGCCAGCAGCCCCCACCCCCAGGGAAGAAACACCATATATTTT
CDR3aa: CASSPHPQGRNTIYF
abundance: NA
v_gene: TRBV7-9
j_gene: TRBJ1-3
d_gene: NA

CDR3nt: TGTGCCAGCAGTCCTGGACTAGCGGGGGTTGGGGCCAACGTCCTGACTTTC
CDR3aa: CASSPGLAGVGANVLTF
abundance: NA
v_gene: TRBV28
j_gene: TRBJ2-6
d_gene: TRBD2

CDR3nt: TGCGCCAGCAGCTTGCTAGGTGGACTAGCGGGGGGGCAAGAGACCCAGTACTTC
CDR3aa: CASSLLGGLAGGQETQYF
abundance: NA
v_gene: TRBV5-1
j_gene: TRBJ2-5
d_gene: TRBD2

CDR3nt: TGTGCCAGTAGTATTCGGAGAGGGTTGGGAGGCGGCTACACCTTC
CDR3aa: CASSIRRGLGGGYTF
abundance: NA
v_gene: TRBV19
j_gene: TRBJ1-2
d_gene: NA

CDR3nt: TGTGCCAGCAGATCCGGGACAGGTGATTTTGGCTACACCTTC
CDR3aa: CASRSGTGDFGYTF
abundance: NA
v_gene: TRBV2
j_gene: TRBJ1-2
d_gene: TRBD1

CDR3nt: TGTGCCAGTAGTATGCACCGAGACTATGGCTACACCTTC
CDR3aa: CASSMHRDYGYTF
abundance: NA
v_gene: TRBV19
j_gene: TRBJ1-2
d_gene: NA

CDR3nt: TGTGCCAGTAGTAGGTTAGTCCAAGAGACCCAGTACTTC
CDR3aa: CASSRLVQETQYF
abundance: NA
v_gene: TRBV19
j_gene: TRBJ2-5
d_gene: NA

CDR3nt: TGTGCCAGCAGTTACGACAGGGAGAACGGTTCACCCCTCCACTTT
CDR3aa: CASSYDRENGSPLHF
abundance: NA
v_gene: TRBV6-5
j_gene: TRBJ1-6
d_gene: TRBD1

CDR3nt: TGTGCCAGCAGCTTAAAGGGGACAGGGGATAGTCAGCCCCAGCATTTT
CDR3aa: CASSLKGTGDSQPQHF
abundance: once
v_gene: TRBV11-2
j_gene: TRBJ1-5
d_gene: TRBD1

CDR3nt: TGTGCCAGCAGCGGATCCTACTACTCTGGAAACACCATATATTTT
CDR3aa: CASSGSYYSGNTIYF
abundance: NA
v_gene: TRBV9
j_gene: TRBJ1-3
d_gene: NA

CDR3nt: TGTGCCAGCAGCCAAGAAGGAGGGTTCGGCTACACCTTC
CDR3aa: CASSQEGGFGYTF
abundance: NA
v_gene: TRBV3-1/TRBV3-2
j_gene: TRBJ1-2
d_gene: NA

CDR3nt: TGTGCCAGCAGCGGAACAGGGGTCGACACTGAAGCTTTCTTT
CDR3aa: CASSGTGVDTEAFF
abundance: NA
v_gene: TRBV5-5
j_gene: TRBJ1-1
d_gene: TRBD1

CDR3nt: TGTGCCAGCAGCGCTCGGCTTGGAGCGAGCTACACCTTC
CDR3aa: CASSARLGASYTF
abundance: NA
v_gene: TRBV9
j_gene: TRBJ1-2
d_gene: NA

CDR3nt: TGTGCTAGTGGTAAAGAACAGGGGGCGCGGACTGAAGCTTTCTTT
CDR3aa: CASGKEQGARTEAFF
abundance: NA
v_gene: TRBV12-5
j_gene: TRBJ1-1
d_gene: TRBD1

CDR3nt: TGTGCCAGCAGCCATCACAGGGGAAGTTACTCCTACAATGAGCAGTTCTTC
CDR3aa: CASSHHRGSYSYNEQFF
abundance: few
v_gene: TRBV7-8
j_gene: TRBJ2-1
d_gene: TRBD1

CDR3nt: TGTGCCAGCAGCCAAACAGGCTCCTACAATGAGCAGTTCTTC
CDR3aa: CASSQTGSYNEQFF
abundance: NA
v_gene: TRBV3-1/TRBV3-2
j_gene: TRBJ2-1
d_gene: NA

CDR3nt: TGTGCCAGTAGTATAGATCCGCGGGACCCCGGGGACACTGAAGCTTTCTTT
CDR3aa: CASSIDPRDPGDTEAFF
abundance: NA
v_gene: TRBV19
j_gene: TRBJ1-1
d_gene: NA

CDR3nt: TGCGCCAGCAGCCAAGATCTTGGGGGGGGCCGTCCCAAAAACATTCAGTACTTC
CDR3aa: CASSQDLGGGRPKNIQYF
abundance: NA
v_gene: TRBV4-3
j_gene: TRBJ2-4
d_gene: NA

CDR3nt: TGTGCCAGCAGCTCCCCCCTCGGGGGACCCACCGGGGAGCTGTTTTTT
CDR3aa: CASSSPLGGPTGELFF
abundance: NA
v_gene: TRBV7-3
j_gene: TRBJ2-2
d_gene: NA

CDR3nt: TGCGCCAGCAGCGCACAGGGTGTAAATGGCTACACCTTC
CDR3aa: CASSAQGVNGYTF
abundance: NA
v_gene: TRBV5-1
j_gene: TRBJ1-2
d_gene: NA

CDR3nt: TGTGCCAGCAGCAAACGACTAGCCGATTACGAGCAGTACTTC
CDR3aa: CASSKRLADYEQYF
abundance: once
v_gene: TRBV21-1
j_gene: TRBJ2-7
d_gene: NA

CDR3nt: TGTGCCATCAGTCTTGACGGGGTAAGGAAAAATGGCTACACCTTC
CDR3aa: CAISLDGVRKNGYTF
abundance: NA
v_gene: TRBV10-3
j_gene: TRBJ1-2
d_gene: NA

CDR3nt: TGTGCCAGCTCACCTTACGTCAGGGGAACAGATACGCAGTATTTT
CDR3aa: CASSPYVRGTDTQYF
abundance: once
v_gene: TRBV18
j_gene: TRBJ2-3
d_gene: NA

CDR3nt: TGTGCCACCCGCTTTCACCGAATTAGTAGAGGGACTGAAGCTTTCTTT
CDR3aa: CATRFHRISRGTEAFF
abundance: NA
v_gene: TRBV24-1
j_gene: TRBJ1-1
d_gene: NA

CDR3nt: TGCGCCAGCAGCCAAGACCGGGGACAGAGTATTGATTTT
CDR3aa: CASSQDRGQSIDF
abundance: few
v_gene: TRBV4-3
j_gene: TRBJ1-3
d_gene: TRBD1

CDR3nt: TGTGCCAGCAGCGTAGTCCTGGGACATAGCAATCAGCCCCAGCATTTT
CDR3aa: CASSVVLGHSNQPQHF
abundance: NA
v_gene: TRBV9
j_gene: TRBJ1-5
d_gene: NA

CDR3nt: TGTGCCACCAGGCAGGGTCACTATGGCTACACCTTC
CDR3aa: CATRQGHYGYTF
abundance: NA
v_gene: TRBV15
j_gene: TRBJ1-2
d_gene: NA

CDR3nt: TGTGCCAGCCAAAGGGAACAGGGCTATGGCTACACCTTC
CDR3aa: CASQREQGYGYTF
abundance: once
v_gene: TRBV2
j_gene: TRBJ1-2
d_gene: NA

CDR3nt: TGTGCCTGGAGTGGACTCCGGACAGTCGAAGGCTCTGGAAACACCATATATTTT
CDR3aa: CAWSGLRTVEGSGNTIYF
abundance: once
v_gene: TRBV30
j_gene: TRBJ1-3
d_gene: NA

CDR3nt: TGTGCCAGCAGTGAAGGGGTAGCGACGACCCAGTACTTC
CDR3aa: CASSEGVATTQYF
abundance: once
v_gene: TRBV6-1
j_gene: TRBJ2-5
d_gene: NA

CDR3nt: TGCGCCAGCAGCTCGGACGGACTATCCTACGAGCAGTACTTC
CDR3aa: CASSSDGLSYEQYF
abundance: NA
v_gene: TRBV5-1
j_gene: TRBJ2-7
d_gene: NA

CDR3nt: TGTGCCAGCAGCGCCGGGGACAGTATTAAAGCTTTCTTT
CDR3aa: CASSAGDSIKAFF
abundance: few
v_gene: TRBV9
j_gene: TRBJ1-1
d_gene: TRBD1

CDR3nt: TGTGCCAGCAGTCCCAGAGGGACATCAGACACCATATATTTT
CDR3aa: CASSPRGTSDTIYF
abundance: once
v_gene: TRBV27
j_gene: TRBJ1-3
d_gene: NA

CDR3nt: TGTGCCAGCAGTCGGGACAGGGGTTCCTACGAGCAGTACTTC
CDR3aa: CASSRDRGSYEQYF
abundance: NA
v_gene: TRBV7-2
j_gene: TRBJ2-7
d_gene: TRBD1

CDR3nt: TGCGCCAGCAGCTTGGTAATTGGCAGGGGAGATGGCTACACCTTC
CDR3aa: CASSLVIGRGDGYTF
abundance: once
v_gene: TRBV5-1
j_gene: TRBJ1-2
d_gene: NA

CDR3nt: TGTGCCAGCAGTCCCGGGACAGGGGGCTTTCAGCCCCAGCATTTT
CDR3aa: CASSPGTGGFQPQHF
abundance: NA
v_gene: TRBV27
j_gene: TRBJ1-5
d_gene: TRBD1

CDR3nt: TGTGCCTGGAGTGTCCGGGGGGGCGCCGGCTATGGCTACACCTTC
CDR3aa: CAWSVRGGAGYGYTF
abundance: NA
v_gene: TRBV30
j_gene: TRBJ1-2
d_gene: NA

CDR3nt: TGTGCCAGCAGCTTGGGTATAGATACGCAGTATTTT
CDR3aa: CASSLGIDTQYF
abundance: NA
v_gene: TRBV5-6
j_gene: TRBJ2-3
d_gene: NA

CDR3nt: TGTGCCAGCAGCATCGGGACAGATCAAGAGACCCAGTACTTC
CDR3aa: CASSIGTDQETQYF
abundance: NA
v_gene: TRBV9
j_gene: TRBJ2-5
d_gene: TRBD1

CDR3nt: TGTGCCTGCACAGGAGTAGTAAACTATGGCTACACCTTC
CDR3aa: CACTGVVNYGYTF
abundance: NA
v_gene: TRBV30
j_gene: TRBJ1-2
d_gene: NA

CDR3nt: TGTGCCAGCAGTGAAGTTCTCCTAGCGGGGGGAACAGATACGCAGTATTTT
CDR3aa: CASSEVLLAGGTDTQYF
abundance: NA
v_gene: TRBV6-1
j_gene: TRBJ2-3
d_gene: TRBD2